The entry below describes one T cell receptor beta chain. Its antigen specificity is not known. With a much larger clone just one base away, this may be a read error. Hyperthyroidism patients were aged 18 to 65 years and newly diagnosed, with disease duration of less than 2 months. Exclusion was applied to patients with uncontrolled infections, other autoimmune diseases, pregnancy or lactation. Diagnoses were established on the basis of clinical symptoms, serum thyroxine and TRAb, thyroid ultrasound, and orbital computed tomography. Blood from progressor patients was drawn when they were first diagnosed with hyperthyroidism, before any ophthalmopathy symptoms appeared. Ficoll-Paque density gradient centrifugation was used to isolate PBMCs from about 9.4 ml of fresh peripheral blood. Progressor patients were first diagnosed with Graves' hyperthyroidism and then developed ophthalmopathy during follow-up. Total RNA was extracted with Trizol reagent, and quality was checked on an Agilent 2100 Bioanalyzer.

The sample belongs to a study of T cells in Graves' hyperthyroidism and ophthalmopathy (dated by TCRdb to the late 2010s). The study in broad terms: Peripheral blood was sampled at the time of initial diagnosis, prior to any treatment. A discovery cohort of roughly 100 patients, roughly 40 with Graves' ophthalmopathy and approximately 57 with stable Graves' hyperthyroidism, was used to find distinguishing TCR V-J signatures. Whether ophthalmopathy could be predicted prospectively was tested in an independent validation cohort made up of under 20 hyperthyroidism patients plus 17 patients who later progressed to ophthalmopathy. For training and testing, the 100 patients in the discovery cohort were randomly divided in a 7:3 ratio. TCR Vbeta CDR3 sequencing of some 140 peripheral blood samples (over 40 ophthalmopathy, about 75 hyperthyroidism and some 17 progressor patients) is reported in the paper. Once sampling was done, hyperthyroidism patients were given methimazole at a starting dose of 30 mg daily, whereas ophthalmopathy patients were given high-dose intravenous methylprednisolone. Thyroid tissue and blood T-cell repertoires from six Graves' hyperthyroidism patients were also compared in the study. Results the study describes overall, beyond this receptor: In validation, the model predicted progression to ophthalmopathy with approximately 71% sensitivity and approximately 78% specificity, a median of roughly seven months before onset. Ophthalmopathy was separated from stable hyperthyroidism by a 13 V-J signature model, with approximately 90% sensitivity and roughly 81% specificity obtained in cross-validation and 80%/75% obtained in testing. Most expanded thyroid clonotypes (frequency above 0.001) were also detected in blood, suggesting blood repertoires may reflect thyroid immune responses. Sample size was not statistically predetermined, and investigators were not blinded to group allocation.

The CDR3 contains 14 residues, cysteine and phenylalanine counted. This entry keeps only the CDR3 DNA: 42 bases, framed from base 1. After removal of 2 bases from V and 4 bases from J, the junction retains 4 bases not matched to a gene. TCR beta CDR3 regions were amplified from RNA transcripts. The TCR CDR3 was subjected to a first round of RT-PCR using the HTBI primer set and the Qiagen OneStep RT-PCR kit. Libraries were constructed in a second round of multiplex PCR, after which size selection and purification were performed. Paired-end sequencing of the libraries was performed with 100 bp reads on an Illumina HiSeq2000. On the authors' methods: Raw data were processed with SOAPnuke, discarding reads with adapters, uncalled bases, mean Phred below 15, or no exact constant-primer or identifier match. COPE v1.2.5 was used to merge high-quality paired reads, and clonotypes were defined as unique nucleotide sequences. MiTCR v1.1 was used to align clonotypes to the IMGT TRBV, TRBD and TRBJ reference segments. The analysis was restricted to V-J combinations with a frequency above 0.0001, which together covered just over 99% of the repertoires. A TCS score was defined as the ratio of F50 (clonal expansion) to E x V (chaos), with BLOSUM62-based TCRdist applied between CDR3 peptides within each V-J. Welch's t-statistics and random forest reduced 500 to 650 V-J features to about 13, which were used in a naive Bayes classifier (R e1071). Clones were called with MiXCR by TCRdb after fastp trimmed the public reads at Q25, and only in-frame beta chains were retained. Rows are combined by CDR3 protein, so each entry shows the most common genes and DNA. The V and J calls here are based on TCRdb, not the publication. Counted in this sample were about 290,000 distinct CDR3 sequences; 10% to 15% of them appeared once. The ten most abundant clones make up around 7.9% of the sample.

This receptor was obtained from a woman under 40 with Graves' hyperthyroidism that later progressed to Graves' ophthalmopathy. The source material was blood. The sequence is built from TRBV12-3 or TRBV12-4 and TRBJ2-7, with 8 middle bases fitting TRBD2. CDR3 reads: CASSLFGRGYEQYF. The nucleotide sequence is TGTGCCAGCAGTTTATTCGGGAGGGGTTACGAGCAGTACTTC.